One and the same sample provided the 8 T cell receptor beta chains below, sequenced in a study of blood T cell repertoires in COVID-19. The table came from immunoSEQ multiplex PCR; TCRdb's copy has only in-frame clones and leaves some out. The data contain about 200,000 clones, nearly 90% of them singletons. Specimen: peripheral blood. These receptors came from a man aged 55 to 70 with active or convalescent COVID-19.

V and J are TRBV5-1 and TRBJ2-5, with TRBD2 identical over 13 bases. CDR3 length equals 16 residues. V lost 0 bases to trimming and J lost 4 bases; unmatched junction nucleotides: 3. Germline CDR1 is SGHRS and CDR2 is YFSETQ. This CDR3 is CASSLGGLAGRETQYF. The CDR3 DNA sequence: TGCGCCAGCAGCTTGGGGGGACTAGCGGGGCGAGAGACCCAGTACTTC.

The chain is built from TRBV24-1 and TRBJ2-1; 11 bases are shared with TRBD1. V lost 0 bases to trimming and J lost 6 bases; unmatched junction nucleotides: 0. The CDR3 is 15 amino acids. Germline V lookup: CDR1 KGHDR, CDR2 SFDVKD. Here the CDR3 reads CATSDLGQGANEQFF. CDR3 DNA sequence: TGTGCCACCAGTGATTTGGGACAGGGGGCCAATGAGCAGTTCTTC.

A word on this clone: At the DNA level, this CDR3 is encoded by other sequences in the same sample as well. The J gene is TRBJ1-2, the V gene TRBV11-2, with TRBD1 matching 7 bases. J was trimmed by 4 bases and V by 5 bases; bases with no gene match: 4. The CDR3 is made up of 13 amino acids. CDR1 and CDR2 (germline): SGHAT, FQNNGV. The CDR3 is CASSPDRAYGYTF. The DNA of the CDR3 is TGTGCCAGCAGCCCCGACAGGGCCTATGGCTACACCTTC.

Notes on this clone: A read error may account for a junction end that differs from germline. This sequence joins TRBV19 and TRBJ2-2; D is possibly TRBD2 (5 bases). Germline V CDR1 and CDR2: LNHDA, SQIVND (reference sequence). The CDR3 loop spans 15 amino acids. CDR3 in amino acids: CASRDNAPTKWTGVF. The CDR3 nucleotides read TGTGCCAGTAGGGATAATGCTCCTACAAAGTGGACCGGGGTTTTT. Supplemented by reference TRBV19 and TRBJ2-2, the full variable domain reads DGGITQSPKYLFRKEGQNVTLSCEQNLNHDAMYWYRQDPGQGLRLIYYSQIVNDFQKGDIAEGYSVSREKKESFPLTVTSAQKNPTAFYLCASRDNAPTKWTGVFGEGSRLTVL.

V is TRBV3-1 (or the pseudogene TRBV3-2) and J is TRBJ2-7; D might be TRBD1 (6 bases). Germline CDR1 is LGHDT and CDR2 is YNNKEL (reference sequence). The V end was cut by 0 bases, the J end by 3 bases, with 6 bases between. The CDR3 consists of 13 residues. CDR3 sequence reads: CASSQDRGYEQYF. The CDR3 region has the DNA TGTGCCAGCAGCCAAGACAGGGGCTACGAGCAGTACTTC.

A note on this clone: This CDR3 is also generated by other DNA sequences in the sample. The chain joins TRBV5-1 to TRBJ2-5; possibly TRBD1 for D (6 bases). The CDR3 consists of 13 residues. Germline CDR1 reads SGHRS; CDR2 reads YFSETQ. Trimming pared 6 bases from V and 1 base from J, leaving 10 bases between. CDR3: CASTRGSQETQYF. The CDR3, as DNA: TGCGCCAGCACCAGGGGCAGCCAAGAGACCCAGTACTTC.

The J gene is TRBJ1-5, the V gene TRBV24-1; 9 bases line up with TRBD1. Looked up from germline, CDR1 is KGHDR and CDR2 is SFDVKD. V lost 3 bases and J lost 11; bases outside the gene matches: 7. The CDR3 length is 14 residues. The CDR3, as DNA: TGTGCCACCAGTGATCCCGGGACAGGGATTGCCCAGCATTTT. Protein product: CATSDPGTGIAQHF.

The chain uses TRBV6-5 and TRBJ2-4; 8 positions agree with TRBD1. V trimming: 5 bases; J trimming: 1 base; junction bases outside the gene matches: 4. The CDR3 has 15 residues. Germline V gene lookup returns CDR1 MNHEY and CDR2 SVGAGI. The CDR3 DNA reads as TGTGCCAGCAGTCTGACAGGGGCTGCCAAAAACATTCAGTACTTC. Protein: CASSLTGAAKNIQYF.